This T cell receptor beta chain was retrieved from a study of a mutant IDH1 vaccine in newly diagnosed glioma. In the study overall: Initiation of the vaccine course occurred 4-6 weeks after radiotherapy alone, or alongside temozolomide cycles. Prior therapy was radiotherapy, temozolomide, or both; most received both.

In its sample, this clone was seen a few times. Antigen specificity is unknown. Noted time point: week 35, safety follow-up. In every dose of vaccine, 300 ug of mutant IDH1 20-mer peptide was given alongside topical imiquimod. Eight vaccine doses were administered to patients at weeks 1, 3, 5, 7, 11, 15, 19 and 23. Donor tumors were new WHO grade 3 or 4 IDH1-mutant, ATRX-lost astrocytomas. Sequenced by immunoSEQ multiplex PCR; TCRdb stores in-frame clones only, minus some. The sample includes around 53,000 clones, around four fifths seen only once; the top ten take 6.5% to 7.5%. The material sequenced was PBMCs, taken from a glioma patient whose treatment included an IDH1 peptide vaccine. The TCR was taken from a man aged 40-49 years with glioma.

CDR3 region: CASSVTSGDTDTQYF. In DNA, the CDR3 is TGTGCCAGCAGTGTGACTAGCGGGGACACAGATACGCAGTATTTT. The chain employs TRBV2 and TRBJ2-3, with TRBD2 identical over 11 bases. CDR3 length: 15 residues. After removal of 4 bases from V and 2 bases from J, the junction contained 2 bases not matched to a gene. Germline CDR1 is SNHLY and CDR2 is FYNNEI.